This T cell receptor beta chain was sequenced during a study of cytomegalovirus exposure and HLA in healthy donors. Study-level points and caveats: TCR beta V- and J-gene trimming, according to a later analysis, was linked to a missense DCLRE1C variant.

At the time of sampling, donors were nominally healthy, though unrecorded immune exposures were likely. Turning to this clone: Antigen: not known.

Amplification used 60 Vbeta primers and 13 Jbeta primers. Sequenced by immunoSEQ multiplex PCR; TCRdb stores in-frame clones only, minus some. The sample yields more than 100,000 clones, roughly 80% seen once. The sequencing sample was made of PBMCs. This receptor was taken from a man aged 25 to 40 in good health and CMV-seronegative.

The CDR3 sequence is CASSEASPAGGYEQYF. CDR3 sequence (DNA): TGCGCCAGCAGTGAGGCCAGTCCCGCGGGGGGGTACGAGCAGTACTTC. V usage is TRBV10-2 and J usage is TRBJ2-7; 9 bases match TRBD2. The V segment lost 2 bases and the J segment 4 bases; nucleotides outside the gene matches: 9. The CDR3 consists of 16 residues. CDR1 is WSHSY and CDR2 is SAAADI in the germline V gene.